The 19 T cell receptor beta chains below were found in one sample sequenced in a study of blood T cells in healthy people across ages. A second about 6 to 12 cycle PCR used barcoded and J-beta primers. TCRdb re-analysed the 5' RACE reads in MiXCR, keeping a single row per CDR3 protein. Among around 1,000,000 distinct CDR3 sequences, 20% to 25% were seen once, and the ten largest hold approximately 0.75%. These same data were also listed under a study on T cells of mothers and their children.

Sample: blood. All receptors come from a girl aged 2 to 9 in good health.

The chain couples TRBV6-2 or TRBV6-3 to TRBJ2-1; 8 bases are a match to TRBD1. J gave up 0 bases and V 8 bases, and 6 bases lay outside the gene matches. Germline assignment: CDR1 MNHEY and CDR2 SVGEGT. This CDR3 region has 15 residues. Written as DNA, the CDR3 is TGTGCCAGCTCGGACAGGGTAAGCTCCTACAATGAGCAGTTCTTC. This gives the protein CASSDRVSSYNEQFF.

V usage is TRBV29-1 and J usage is TRBJ1-4; D unresolved. This CDR3 is 14 amino acids long. Germline V gene lookup returns CDR1 SQVTM and CDR2 ANQGSEA. V was pared by 5 bases and J by 0 bases, with 10 bases between. The CDR3 here is CSVIRTTTNEKLFF. CDR3 nucleotide sequence: TGCAGCGTTATCCGGACCACAACTAATGAAAAACTGTTTTTT.

This clonotype was seen a few times. V gene TRBV29-1 combines with J gene TRBJ2-1; D call uncertain. The CDR3 length is 13 residues. Deletions cut 1 base from V and 5 bases from J, with 9 bases between. Germline CDR1 and CDR2: SQVTM and ANQGSEA. In DNA form, the CDR3 reads TGCAGCGTTGAAGCCTCAAAGAACAATGAGCAGTTCTTC. Its translation is CSVEASKNNEQFF.

As DNA, the CDR3 is TGCAGCGTTGACCGGTTTTTTACTGGACAGGGGGGAGAGACCCAGTACTTC. Residues: CSVDRFFTGQGGETQYF. V and J are TRBV29-1 and TRBJ2-1; 10 bases align to TRBD1. The J call is in doubt because the DNA end fits TRBJ2-5 better. The CDR3 length is 17 residues. Germline V gene sequence: CDR1 SQVTM, CDR2 ANQGSEA.

This clonotype occurred a few times. A much larger clone differs by one base, so this may be a read error. This chain connects TRBV7-9 to TRBJ2-1, with 11 bases lining up with TRBD2. This CDR3 region has 15 residues. The germline CDR1 and CDR2 sequences are SEHNR and FQNEAQ (reference sequence). Trimming at V came to 4 bases and at J to 1 base, leaving 0 bases not matched to a gene. The CDR3: CASSSSGRSYNEQFF. For the CDR3, the DNA is TGTGCCAGCAGCTCTAGCGGGAGGTCCTACAATGAGCAGTTCTTC.

J is TRBJ1-1 and V is TRBV29-1, with a possible D match to TRBD1 (6 bases). From germline, CDR1 is SQVTM and CDR2 ANQGSEA. V gave up 1 base and J gave up 3 bases, with 12 bases separating them. The CDR3 totals 14 residues. CDR3 bases: TGCAGCGTTGAAGGGGGGGCACAGCACACTGAAGCTTTCTTT. Translating it yields CSVEGGAQHTEAFF.

The rearrangement uses TRBV24-1 and TRBJ2-1; D not certain. This CDR3 spans 12 amino acids. The germline gives CDR1 KGHDR, CDR2 SFDVKD. The ends were cut back, 2 bases at V and 6 bases at J, with 4 bases in the middle. DNA for the CDR3: TGTGCCACCAGTGATTCTACCAATGAGCAGTTCTTC. It is translated as CATSDSTNEQFF.

This sequence joins TRBV7-9 and TRBJ1-1; D is possibly TRBD1 (6 bases). The CDR3 is made up of 14 amino acids. Germline values: CDR1 SEHNR, CDR2 FQNEAQ (reference sequence). The V gene lost 5 bases and the J gene lost 1 base, with 11 bases spanning the gap. The CDR3 loop is CASSALQGNTEAFF. Written as DNA, the CDR3 is TGTGCCAGCAGCGCGCTACAGGGGAACACTGAAGCTTTCTTT. The complete variable domain, with remaining parts taken from reference TRBV7-9 and TRBJ1-1, reads DTGVSQNPRHKITKRGQNVTFRCDPISEHNRLYWYRQTLGQGPEFLTYFQNEAQLEKSRLLSDRFSAERPKGSFSTLEIQRTEQGDSAMYLCASSALQGNTEAFFGQGTRLTVV.

The rearrangement links TRBV20-1 to TRBJ2-3; tentatively, D is TRBD1 or TRBD2 (5 bases each). The CDR3 has 14 amino acids. Germline values: CDR1 DFQATT, CDR2 SNEGSKA (reference sequence). Trimming took off 6 bases at V and 3 bases at J, with 16 bases between the two ends. The CDR3 DNA reads as TGCAGTGCCATCGACAGCCGAGGGACAGATACGCAGTATTTT. This translates into CSAIDSRGTDTQYF.

Only a few counts were recorded for this clonotype. This chain links TRBV20-1 with TRBJ2-6; D remains unclear. Germline assignment: CDR1 DFQATT and CDR2 SNEGSKA (reference sequence). Trimming removed 4 bases at V and 0 bases at J, with 7 bases between. The CDR3 extends over 14 amino acids. CDR3 nucleotides: TGCAGTGCTATAGATTTCTCTGGGGCCAACGTCCTGACTTTC. Translation: CSAIDFSGANVLTF.

The sample holds a few counts of this clonotype. V is TRBV11-2 and J is TRBJ2-7; 14 bases agree with TRBD2. CDR3 length: 16 residues. Germline-derived CDR1 and CDR2 are SGHAT and FQNNGV. Trimming cost V 3 bases and J 5 bases; bases outside gene matches: 6. CDR3 bases: TGTGCCAGCAGCTTTGGACTAGCGGGAGGTCTTGACGAGCAGTACTTC. This translates into CASSFGLAGGLDEQYF. Together with reference TRBV11-2 and TRBJ2-7, the CDR3 gives the full variable domain: EAGVAQSPRYKIIEKRQSVAFWCNPISGHATLYWYQQILGQGPKLLIQFQNNGVVDDSQLPKDRFSAERLKGVDSTLKIQPAKLEDSAVYLCASSFGLAGGLDEQYFGPGTRLTVT.

This clonotype occurred a few times. This chain links TRBV5-6 with TRBJ2-2, with unresolved D. CDR1 is SGHDT, CDR2 YYEEEE, per germline. The CDR3 spans 12 residues. V was trimmed by 6 bases and J by 1 base, leaving 4 bases between them. The CDR3 loop reads CASNKNTGELFF. For the CDR3, the DNA is TGTGCCAGCAATAAGAACACCGGGGAGCTGTTTTTT.

The V and J genes are TRBV6-5 and TRBJ2-5; the D gene is possibly TRBD2 (5 bases). Matching the DNA end better, TRBJ2-1 makes the J call doubtful. The length of the CDR3 is 13 residues. Germline V lookup: CDR1 MNHEY, CDR2 SVGAGI. The DNA for the CDR3 is TGTGCCAGCAGGGAACAACTAGGGAATGAGCAGTTCTTC. It translates to CASREQLGNEQFF.

This clonotype turned up a few times. The genes are TRBV4-2 and TRBJ1-4; 7 bases agree with TRBD1. The CDR3 is 15 amino acids. V trimming: 0 bases; J trimming: 5 bases; junction bases outside the gene matches: 3. The V gene's germline CDR1 is LGHNA and CDR2 YNFKEQ. The CDR3 is CASSQETGWNEKLFF. The CDR3 DNA reads TGTGCCAGCAGCCAAGAGACAGGGTGGAATGAAAAACTGTTTTTT.

The chain recombines TRBV28 with TRBJ2-7; D perhaps matches TRBD1 (6 bases). The CDR3 has 17 amino acids. V lost 6 bases, J lost 2 bases, and 23 bases lay in between. CDR1 and CDR2 (germline): MDHEN, SYDVKM. The CDR3 is CASSRFSGRQGTYEQYF. The CDR3 nucleotides are TGTGCCAGCAGCCGCTTCTCGGGTCGCCAGGGGACCTACGAGCAGTACTTC.

The rearrangement joins TRBV5-1 to TRBJ2-5; 8 bases are a match to TRBD1. CDR1 is SGHRS, CDR2 YFSETQ, per germline. The V and J ends lost 2 bases and 1 base, in that order; junction bases with no gene match: 1. The CDR3 length is 14 residues. The CDR3 nucleotides read TGCGCCAGCAGCTTTGGACAGGGCCAAGAGACCCAGTACTTC. Translated: CASSFGQGQETQYF.

The rearrangement uses TRBV11-2 and TRBJ2-1; D tentatively fits TRBD1 or TRBD2 (5 bases each). The CDR3 is made up of 15 amino acids. Germline V gene lookup returns CDR1 SGHAT and CDR2 FQNNGV. The V end was cut by 0 bases, the J end by 8 bases, with 14 bases between. The CDR3 loop reads CASSLDGAYDDEQFF. The CDR3 DNA is TGTGCCAGCAGCTTAGACGGGGCCTATGATGATGAGCAGTTCTTC.

The V and J genes are TRBV6-6 and TRBJ2-5; TRBD1 matches at 8 bases. V trimming: 9 bases; J trimming: 2 bases; junction bases outside the gene matches: 8. The germline V gene encodes CDR1 MNHNY and CDR2 SVGAGI (reference sequence). CDR3 length: 14 residues. The CDR3 reads CASRAGGSQETQYF. The DNA for the CDR3 is TGTGCCAGTCGAGCAGGGGGCTCACAAGAGACCCAGTACTTC.

This clonotype was found many times. V usage is TRBV29-1 and J usage is TRBJ2-5; tentatively, D is TRBD1 (5 bases). The CDR3 has 13 amino acids. Germline V gene data show CDR1 as SQVTM and CDR2 as ANQGSEA. V lost 5 bases and J 9 bases, leaving 19 bases between the germline ends. This CDR3 reads CSVFGDGEGAQYF. In DNA form, the CDR3 reads TGCAGCGTTTTCGGAGACGGAGAAGGGGCCCAGTACTTC.